The T cell receptor (beta chain) under discussion was sequenced for a study of blood T cell repertoires in COVID-19. This clone is a singleton in its sample. The data were produced by immunoSEQ multiplex PCR, yet TCRdb's version contains in-frame clones alone and is incomplete. The repertoire holds about 86,000 clones, with around 86% as singletons. Losses at the gene ends were 1 base for V and 10 bases for J; bases not matched to a gene: 7. The CDR3 is 14 residues long. Germline lookup yields CDR1 LGHDT and CDR2 YNNKEL (reference sequence). Sequenced material: peripheral blood. The receptor was isolated from a human donor in a cohort sampled during active COVID-19. The chain combines TRBV3-1 (or the pseudogene TRBV3-2) with TRBJ2-1, with 7 bases matching TRBD2. Here the CDR3 DNA reads TGTGCCAGCAGCCAAGTTTTAGCGGGTTTCGAGCAGTTCTTC. It yields the protein CASSQVLAGFEQFF.